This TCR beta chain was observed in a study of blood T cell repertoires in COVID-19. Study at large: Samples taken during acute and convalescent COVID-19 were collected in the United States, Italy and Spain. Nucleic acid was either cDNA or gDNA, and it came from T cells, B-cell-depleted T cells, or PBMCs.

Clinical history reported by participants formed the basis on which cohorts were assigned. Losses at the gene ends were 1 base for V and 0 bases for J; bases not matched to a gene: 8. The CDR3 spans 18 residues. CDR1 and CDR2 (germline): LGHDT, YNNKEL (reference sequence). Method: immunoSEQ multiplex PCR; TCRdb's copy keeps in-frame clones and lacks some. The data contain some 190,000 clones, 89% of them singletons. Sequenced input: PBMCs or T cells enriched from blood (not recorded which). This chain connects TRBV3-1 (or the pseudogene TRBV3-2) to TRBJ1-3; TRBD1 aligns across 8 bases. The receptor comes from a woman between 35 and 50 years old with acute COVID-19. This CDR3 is CASSQGDRILSSGNTIYF. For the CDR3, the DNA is TGTGCCAGCAGCCAAGGGGACAGGATTCTAAGCTCTGGAAACACCATATATTTT.